The next 23 T cell receptor beta chains were all read from a single sample in a study of identical twins. TCRdb re-analysed the 5' RACE reads in MiXCR, keeping a single row per CDR3 protein. In the table there are roughly 1,500,000 distinct CDR3 sequences, under 35% of which are singletons. Sequenced input: cord blood. These receptors all come from a newborn girl in good health.

The gene calls are TRBV20-1 and TRBJ2-5, with D unclear. The V gene lost 2 bases and the J gene lost 5 bases, with 9 bases spanning the gap. Germline loops: CDR1 DFQATT, CDR2 SNEGSKA (reference sequence). The length of the CDR3 is 12 residues. Written as DNA, the CDR3 is TGCAGTGCTAGAAGGGTAGATGAGACCCAGTACTTC. Encoded protein: CSARRVDETQYF.

This clonotype was seen a few times. The J gene is TRBJ1-1, the V gene TRBV29-1; 7 positions agree with TRBD1. The CDR3 is made up of 12 amino acids. The germline V gene encodes CDR1 SQVTM and CDR2 ANQGSEA. The CDR3 nucleotides read TGCAGTGCCAGGGGGGGGAGCACTGAAGCTTTCTTT. Residues: CSARGGSTEAFF.

The rearrangement links TRBV20-1 to TRBJ1-5; 7 nucleotides agree with TRBD1. This CDR3 comprises 14 residues. Germline V gives CDR1 DFQATT, CDR2 SNEGSKA (reference sequence). V shed 3 bases, J shed 2 bases, and the junction held 4 bases outside the gene matches. The DNA for the CDR3 is TGCAGTGCTAGGACCGGGACAGGCAATCAGCCCCAGCATTTT. Amino acid sequence: CSARTGTGNQPQHF.

The chain uses TRBV6-5 and TRBJ1-1; no clear D. The CDR3 length is 15 residues. Trimming removed 1 base from V and 1 base from J, with 10 bases in between. In germline, CDR1 is MNHEY, CDR2 SVGAGI. This CDR3 reads CASSYFPTENTEAFF. The DNA for the CDR3 is TGTGCCAGCAGTTACTTCCCCACAGAGAACACTGAAGCTTTCTTT.

V is TRBV24-1 and J is TRBJ2-3, with TRBD2 matching 9 bases. V was pared by 4 bases and J by 4 bases, with 8 bases of the junction left unmatched. Germline V gene lookup returns CDR1 KGHDR and CDR2 SFDVKD. The CDR3 length is 16 residues. The CDR3 region has the DNA TGTGCCACCAGTGACAAAAGCGGGGGGAGCGCAGATACGCAGTATTTT. It encodes CATSDKSGGSADTQYF.

CDR3 amino acids: CASSLPLSFTEAFF. CDR3 nucleotide sequence: TGTGCCAGCAGCTTACCCCTGAGCTTCACTGAAGCTTTCTTT. The V and J genes are TRBV7-9 and TRBJ1-1; D unresolved. The CDR3 is 14 residues long. Germline CDR1 and CDR2: SEHNR and FQNEAQ (reference sequence). Trimming took off 2 bases at V and 4 bases at J, with 11 bases between the two ends.

This sequence joins TRBV27 and TRBJ2-1; the match to TRBD1 covers 7 bases. This CDR3 has 15 residues. Germline V gene lookup returns CDR1 MNHEY and CDR2 SMNVEV (reference sequence). V lost 6 bases, J lost 5 bases, and 10 bases stayed unmatched. CDR3 nucleotide sequence: TGTGCCAGCAGATTACGGCAGGGGGTAAACAATGAGCAGTTCTTC. It translates to CASRLRQGVNNEQFF.

This clonotype has more than one count but fewer than ten. The CDR3 is CASSPHPYEQFF. The CDR3 nucleotides are TGTGCCAGCAGCCCCCATCCTTATGAGCAGTTCTTC. The gene calls are TRBV3-1 and TRBJ2-1; D call uncertain. V lost 4 bases, J lost 8 bases, and 9 bases lay in between. The CDR3 spans 12 residues. Germline CDR1 LGHDT, CDR2 YNNKEL (reference sequence).

Worth noting for this clonotype: A single base separates this from a much larger clone, so it may be a read error. The rearrangement uses TRBV20-1 and TRBJ2-4; 8 positions match TRBD2. From germline, CDR1 is DFQATT and CDR2 SNEGSKA (reference sequence). The CDR3 is made up of 13 amino acids. CDR3 region: CSASGRAKTIQYF. For the CDR3, the DNA is TGCAGTGCTAGCGGGAGGGCCAAAACCATTCAGTACTTC.

This clonotype appeared once. At one end, the junction sequence differs from germline, possibly due to a read error. The V and J genes are TRBV12-3 or TRBV12-4 and TRBJ2-3, with 11 bases lining up with TRBD2. This CDR3 is built from 15 residues. The CDR3: CASSPTSGSADAQYF. CDR3 nucleotides: TGTGCCAGCAGCCCTACTAGCGGGAGCGCAGATGCGCAGTATTTT.

This clonotype was observed a few times. The chain has TRBV28 and TRBJ2-1; 8 positions agree with TRBD2. The J call may be faulty, since TRBJ2-7 better matches the DNA end. Looked up from germline, CDR1 is MDHEN and CDR2 is SYDVKM. This CDR3 contains 16 residues. The DNA for the CDR3 is TGTGCCAGCAGTTTCGGAGTAGCGGGGTCCTACAATGAGCAGTACTTC. This translates into CASSFGVAGSYNEQYF.

The chain links TRBV2 to TRBJ1-5; the D gene is possibly TRBD1 (6 bases). Looked up from germline, CDR1 is SNHLY and CDR2 is FYNNEI. The germline V and J ends were trimmed by 10 bases and 1 base, with 14 bases remaining between them. The CDR3 contains 14 residues. CDR3 in DNA: TGTGCCAAGGGGGGGCGCACCAGCAATCAGCCCCAGCATTTT. Residues: CAKGGRTSNQPQHF. Looking up the rest from reference TRBV2 and TRBJ1-5 gives the full variable domain: EPEVTQTPSHQVTQMGQEVILRCVPISNHLYFYWYRQILGQKVEFLVSFYNNEISEKSEIFDDQFSVERPDGSNFTLKIRSTKLEDSAMYFCAKGGRTSNQPQHFGDGTRLSIL.

Comments on this clonotype: Germline is not matched at one junction end, which may reflect a read error. The chain uses TRBV15 and TRBJ2-1; possibly TRBD1 or TRBD2 for D (5 bases each). Germline CDR1 is LNHNV and CDR2 is YYDKDF (reference sequence). This CDR3 has 16 residues. The CDR3 coding sequence is TGTGCCACCAGCGTCCGGGACCGTCGCTCCTACGATGAGCAGTTCTTC. It translates to CATSVRDRRSYDEQFF.

The rearrangement links TRBV12-3 or TRBV12-4 to TRBJ2-5; a possible D gene is TRBD1 (6 bases). This CDR3 is 13 amino acids long. Between the trimmed V and J ends, which lost 6 bases and 2 bases, there was a span of 10 bases. Here the CDR3 DNA reads TGTGCCAGCAGACCACAGGGTCAAGAGACCCAGTACTTC. It encodes CASRPQGQETQYF.

This clonotype appeared once. No conserved phenylalanine or tryptophan is present at the end of the CDR3, so a read error is the likely explanation. The chain joins TRBV12-3 or TRBV12-4 to TRBJ2-1; D gene unclear. CDR3 length: 13 residues. Trimming left V 7 bases short and J 9 bases short, with 16 bases between. This CDR3 reads CASTKVGWGEQFL. As DNA, the CDR3 is TGTGCCAGCACCAAGGTGGGCTGGGGTGAGCAGTTCCTC.

This clonotype occurred once. This chain connects TRBV29-1 to TRBJ2-5; D gene ambiguous. Trimming pared 1 base from V and 11 bases from J, leaving 26 bases between. Germline CDR1 reads SQVTM; CDR2 reads ANQGSEA. The CDR3 sequence is 16 residues long. The CDR3 reads CSVEGPTGGPSNEQYF. DNA for the CDR3: TGCAGCGTTGAAGGGCCCACTGGCGGCCCATCCAATGAGCAGTACTTC.

The chain combines TRBV11-2 with TRBJ1-4; 8 bases are shared with TRBD1. Germline V gene sequence: CDR1 SGHAT, CDR2 FQNNGV. The CDR3 consists of 15 residues. V lost 1 base, J lost 7 bases, and 5 bases stayed unmatched. CDR3 loop: CASSLGWQGAEKLFF. The CDR3 nucleotides are TGTGCCAGCAGCTTAGGTTGGCAGGGGGCTGAAAAACTGTTTTTT. The full variable domain, its missing parts supplied by reference TRBV11-2 and TRBJ1-4, is EAGVAQSPRYKIIEKRQSVAFWCNPISGHATLYWYQQILGQGPKLLIQFQNNGVVDDSQLPKDRFSAERLKGVDSTLKIQPAKLEDSAVYLCASSLGWQGAEKLFFGSGTQLSVL.

The gene calls are TRBV7-8 and TRBJ2-2, with 8 bases aligning to TRBD2. The CDR3 is 15 amino acids. CDR1 is SGHVS and CDR2 is FQNEAQ in the germline V gene. The V gene end was trimmed by 3 bases and the J gene end by 6 bases; junction bases not matched to a gene: 6. The CDR3 loop is CASSFERGPPGELFF. DNA of the CDR3: TGTGCCAGCAGCTTTGAGCGGGGGCCTCCCGGGGAGCTGTTTTTT.

This clonotype was picked up a small number of times. This chain uses TRBV18 with TRBJ1-1; D ambiguous. Germline CDR1 and CDR2: KGHSH and LQKENI. The CDR3 is 15 residues long. Trimming stripped 3 bases from V and 4 bases from J, with 15 bases between. CDR3 DNA sequence: TGTGCCAGCTCACCGGACCTGGGTCAGGCCACTGAAGCTTTCTTT. Translated: CASSPDLGQATEAFF. The whole variable domain, remainder taken from reference TRBV18 and TRBJ1-1, is NAGVMQNPRHLVRRRGQEARLRCSPMKGHSHVYWYRQLPEEGLKFMVYLQKENIIDESGMPKERFSAEFPKEGPSILRIQQVVRGDSAAYFCASSPDLGQATEAFFGQGTRLTVV.

This clonotype turned up a few times. The V and J genes are TRBV28 and TRBJ1-2; D may be TRBD1 (6 bases). The CDR3 totals 16 residues. Trimming left V 4 bases short and J 5 bases short, with 20 bases between. Germline CDR1 reads MDHEN; CDR2 reads SYDVKM. Written as DNA, the CDR3 is TGTGCCAGCAGTTATCAGGGGACGTTCGCCCAGTATGGCTACACCTTC. Translating gives CASSYQGTFAQYGYTF.

The table lists this clonotype with many counts. The J gene is TRBJ2-5, the V gene TRBV27, with 11 bases lining up with TRBD2. The trim removed 3 bases at V and 1 base at J, leaving 7 bases unmatched. The CDR3 is 17 amino acids. From germline, CDR1 is MNHEY and CDR2 SMNVEV (reference sequence). The CDR3 nucleotides are TGTGCCAGCAGTTTGAGACTAGCGGGGCCCCTCCAAGAGACCCAGTACTTC. This sequence encodes CASSLRLAGPLQETQYF.

The J gene is TRBJ2-7, the V gene TRBV12-5; D may be TRBD1 or TRBD2 (5 bases each). V gave up 4 bases and J gave up 3 bases, with 19 bases separating them. This CDR3 comprises 16 residues. Per germline, CDR1 LGHNT and CDR2 FRNRAP. The CDR3 protein is CASGSAVRDGDYEQYF. CDR3 nucleotide sequence: TGTGCTAGTGGTTCCGCCGTCCGGGACGGAGACTACGAGCAGTACTTC.

The chain links TRBV6-2 or TRBV6-3 to TRBJ1-5; 8 nucleotides align to TRBD1. The CDR3 has 16 residues. The germline V gene encodes CDR1 MNHEY and CDR2 SVGEGT. Trimming removed 4 bases from V and 4 bases from J; junction bases left unmatched: 9. The CDR3 protein is CASSLSTRGLNQPQHF. The CDR3 DNA reads TGTGCCAGCAGTTTAAGTACCAGGGGGCTTAATCAGCCCCAGCATTTT.